Listed below are T cell receptor beta chains from one sample, sequenced in a study of blood T cell repertoires in COVID-19. Sequencing used immunoSEQ multiplex PCR; TCRdb keeps in-frame clones, though not all of them. This table has 300,000 to 350,000 clones, 80% to 90% appearing once. The sequenced sample consisted of PBMCs or T cells enriched from blood (not recorded which). These receptors came from a man under 40 who had recovered from COVID-19. CDR3s include the opening cysteine and the closing phenylalanine or tryptophan. D genes are given only for firm matches. The listing skips clone size in some rows; elsewhere it reads once, few, many or a size class.

d_call j_call clone_size v_call cdr3_nt cdr3_aa
- TRBJ2-4 - TRBV29-1 TGCAGCGTTGAATCTCGGGGAAACATTCAGTACTTC CSVESRGNIQYF
TRBD2 TRBJ2-1 - TRBV15 TGTGCCACCAGCAGAAATAGGGCGGGGCGGGGGACGAGAAATGAGCAGTTCTTC CATSRNRAGRGTRNEQFF
- TRBJ1-1 - TRBV12-3/TRBV12-4 TGTGCCAGCAGTCCATTAGACAGCCCTGAAGCTTTCTTT CASSPLDSPEAFF
TRBD1 TRBJ1-2 - TRBV27 TGTGCCAGCAGTCTAAGGGACAGATCTAACTATGGCTACACCTTC CASSLRDRSNYGYTF
- TRBJ2-7 - TRBV11-2 TGTGCCAGCAGCTTAGGTCGGTACTACGAGCAGTACTTC CASSLGRYYEQYF
- TRBJ2-2 - TRBV14 TGTGCCAGCAGCAAAGGGCAGGGGATTACCGGGGAGCTGTTTTTT CASSKGQGITGELFF
- TRBJ1-1 - TRBV27 TGTGCCAGCAGATCAGGGGCCAACACTGAAGCTTTCTTT CASRSGANTEAFF
- TRBJ1-1 - TRBV5-6 TGTGCCAGCAGCTTGTCACAGGAGTGGAAGACTGAAGCTTTCTTT CASSLSQEWKTEAFF
- TRBJ1-1 few TRBV6-5 TGTGCCAGCAGTTACCAGGGAGGGGGAGTGACTGAAGCTTTCTTT CASSYQGGGVTEAFF
TRBD2 TRBJ2-3 - TRBV9 TGTGCCAGCAGCGTAGGGGATAGCGGGGGACGAGATACGCAGTATTTT CASSVGDSGGRDTQYF
TRBD1 TRBJ2-1 - TRBV19 TGTGCCAGTAGCCACACCGGGACAGCGTACAATGAGCAGTTCTTC CASSHTGTAYNEQFF
- TRBJ1-5 - TRBV19 TGTGCCAGTAGTCGGATGGGGGGGGTGGGTCAGCCCCAGCATTTT CASSRMGGVGQPQHF
- TRBJ1-1 - TRBV10-3 TGTGCCATCAGTGAGTCCGGCCCGGCGGCTGAAGCTTTCTTT CAISESGPAAEAFF
TRBD1 TRBJ1-1 - TRBV19 TGTGCCAGTAGTATCGACAGGGGGCGCGATGACACTGAAGCTTTCTTT CASSIDRGRDDTEAFF
TRBD1 TRBJ1-2 - TRBV4-2 TGTGCCAGCAGCCAGCTTGGACAGGGGGGGGATGGCTACACCTTC CASSQLGQGGDGYTF
- TRBJ2-1 - TRBV4-1 TGCGCCAGCAGCCAAGAGAGAGGGATTTACAATGAGCAGTTCTTC CASSQERGIYNEQFF
- TRBJ2-3 - TRBV4-1 TGCGCCAGCAGCCAAGAGAGGGGGGATACGCAGTATTTT CASSQERGDTQYF
TRBD1 TRBJ1-4 once TRBV15 TGTGCCACCAGCAGCGGGACAGATAATGAAAAACTGTTTTTT CATSSGTDNEKLFF
TRBD2 TRBJ2-3 - TRBV28 TGTGCCAGCAGTTTAGGACTAGCGCGAGATACGCAGTATTTT CASSLGLARDTQYF
TRBD1 TRBJ1-5 - TRBV4-1 TGCGCCAGCAGCCGCGTGACAGGGGGAAACCAGCCCCAGCATTTT CASSRVTGGNQPQHF
- TRBJ2-7 - TRBV5-6 TGTGCCAGCAGCTTGATGAGTTCTGCGCCCGAGCAGTACTTC CASSLMSSAPEQYF
- TRBJ1-1 - TRBV9 TGTGCCAGCAGCGTCGAGGACAGAAGCCCAGCTTTCTTT CASSVEDRSPAFF
TRBD1 TRBJ2-1 - TRBV6-5 TGTGCCAGCAGGGCGGACAGGGGGCAGTACAATGAGCAGTTCTTC CASRADRGQYNEQFF
- TRBJ1-2 - TRBV18 TGTGCCAGCTCACCAGCGGGGGGTCAGGGGAACTATGGCTACACCTTC CASSPAGGQGNYGYTF
- TRBJ1-6 - TRBV5-1 TGCGCCAGCAGCTTGGATGGACAGAGGAATTCACCCCTCCACTTT CASSLDGQRNSPLHF
TRBD1 TRBJ1-6 - TRBV7-8 TGTGCCAGCAGCTTAAGGGACAGGGAGAGCTCCTATAATTCACCCCTCCACTTT CASSLRDRESSYNSPLHF
TRBD1 TRBJ1-1 - TRBV15 TGTGCCACCAGCAGAGATTGGGACAGGGGGACTGAAGCTTTCTTT CATSRDWDRGTEAFF
TRBD2 TRBJ2-1 - TRBV14 TGTGCCAGCAGCCAAGGCCCACCCCGGGGGGCCTACAATGAGCAGTTCTTC CASSQGPPRGAYNEQFF
TRBD1 TRBJ1-2 - TRBV19 TGTGCCAGTTTACAGGGGGCGCCCCCCTATGGCTACACCTTC CASLQGAPPYGYTF
- TRBJ1-4 - TRBV27 TGTGCCAGCAGCGATGTCGGACTTAATGAAAAACTGTTTTTT CASSDVGLNEKLFF
TRBD1 TRBJ2-1 - TRBV7-9 TGTGCCAGCAGCCGGGACAGGGGGCGCAACAATGAGCAGTTCTTC CASSRDRGRNNEQFF
TRBD1 TRBJ1-3 - TRBV4-1 TGCGCCAGCAGCCAAGATCTCACAGGGGGTGGAAACACCATATATTTT CASSQDLTGGGNTIYF
TRBD1 TRBJ1-2 - TRBV11-3 TGTGCCAGCAGCCGATCCCCACAGGGGGCAATATATGGCTACACCTTC CASSRSPQGAIYGYTF
TRBD1 TRBJ1-5 - TRBV19 TGTGCCAGTAGTATCCAGAATACAGGGGAATGGTTTGAACCCCAGCATTTT CASSIQNTGEWFEPQHF
- TRBJ1-1 - TRBV5-8 TGTGCCAGCAGCTTGTGGGGGGGCAGAGAAACTGAAGCTTTCTTT CASSLWGGRETEAFF
TRBD1 TRBJ1-2 - TRBV10-3 TGTGCCATCAGTGCGACAGGGAAGATTTTTGGCTACACCTTC CAISATGKIFGYTF
- TRBJ1-2 - TRBV5-1 TGCGCCAGCAGCTTGGCTCAAACTAGGGTACATGGCTACACCTTC CASSLAQTRVHGYTF
- TRBJ1-5 - TRBV15 TGTGCCACAGGCGGGGATAGCAATCAGCCCCAGCATTTT CATGGDSNQPQHF
- TRBJ2-1 - TRBV10-1 TGCGCCAGCAGCCGGAGGGGGCATGAGCAGTTCTTC CASSRRGHEQFF
TRBD1 TRBJ1-4 - TRBV3-1/TRBV3-2 TGTGCCAGCAGCCAGGAAGGACTAGGACAGGGACTAACTAATGAAAAACTGTTTTTT CASSQEGLGQGLTNEKLFF
TRBD1 TRBJ1-6 - TRBV5-4 TGTGCCAGCAGCCGTGAGGGACAGGGTAATAATTCACCCCTCCACTTT CASSREGQGNNSPLHF
- TRBJ1-4 - TRBV18 TGTGCCAGCTCACATGTTACAGCAACTAATGAAAAACTGTTTTTT CASSHVTATNEKLFF
TRBD1 TRBJ2-1 - TRBV7-8 TGTGCCAGCAGCTTCGACAGGGGGGGGCAGTTCTTC CASSFDRGGQFF
TRBD1 TRBJ2-1 - TRBV6-5 TGTGCCAGCAGTTACACAGGGGGCAATGAGCAGTTCTTC CASSYTGGNEQFF
- TRBJ1-4 few TRBV11-2 TGTGCCAGCAGCTTAAACAGGGTAGAGGAAAAACTGTTTTTT CASSLNRVEEKLFF
- TRBJ1-1 - TRBV2 TGTGCCAGCAGTGAATTAGGGGGGAACACTGAAGCTTTCTTT CASSELGGNTEAFF
TRBD1 TRBJ1-5 - TRBV9 TGTGCCAGCAGCGGAGGCCCAGGGGGCCCCAATCAGCCCCAGCATTTT CASSGGPGGPNQPQHF
TRBD1 TRBJ1-3 - TRBV5-6 TGTGCCAGCAGCTCGACAGGGAGTAGAAACACCATATATTTT CASSSTGSRNTIYF
TRBD1 TRBJ2-2 - TRBV6-1 TGTGCCAGCAGTGAATGGACAGGGGGCTTGGGGGAGCTGTTTTTT CASSEWTGGLGELFF
- TRBJ1-1 - TRBV9 TGTGCCAGCAGCCGAACCGACAGACTGAACACTGAAGCTTTCTTT CASSRTDRLNTEAFF
TRBD2 TRBJ2-1 - TRBV10-2 TGCGCCAGCACTTTAGCGGGGGGCGGAAATGAGCAGTTCTTC CASTLAGGGNEQFF
- TRBJ2-5 few TRBV25-1 TGTGCCAGTAGGCCCTCAGGGTACCAAGAGACCCAGTACTTC CASRPSGYQETQYF
- TRBJ2-7 - TRBV6-6 TGTGCCAGCAGTTCAGACAGGATCCCCTTCGAGCAGTACTTC CASSSDRIPFEQYF
TRBD1 TRBJ1-1 - TRBV11-2 TGTGCCAGCAGAGACCGGGACAGGAACACTGAAGCTTTCTTT CASRDRDRNTEAFF
TRBD1 TRBJ1-2 few TRBV29-1 TGCAGCACTACAGGGGGCGCAGGGTATGGCTACACCTTC CSTTGGAGYGYTF